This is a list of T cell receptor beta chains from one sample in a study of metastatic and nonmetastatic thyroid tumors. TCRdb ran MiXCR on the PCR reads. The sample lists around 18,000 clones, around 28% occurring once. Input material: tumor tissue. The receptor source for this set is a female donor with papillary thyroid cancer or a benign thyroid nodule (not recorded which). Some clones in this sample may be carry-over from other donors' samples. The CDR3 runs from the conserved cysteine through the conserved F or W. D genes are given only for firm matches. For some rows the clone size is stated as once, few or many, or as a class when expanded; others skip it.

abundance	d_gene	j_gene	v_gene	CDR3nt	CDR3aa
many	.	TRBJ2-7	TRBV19	TGTGCCAGTAGTACGACTACCGCCACCGAATTCTACGAGCAGTACTTC	CASSTTTATEFYEQYF
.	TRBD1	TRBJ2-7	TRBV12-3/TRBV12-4	TGTGCCAGCAGTTCTGGGGACAGCCCCTACGAGCAGTACTTC	CASSSGDSPYEQYF
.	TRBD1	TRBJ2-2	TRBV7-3	TGTGCCAGCAGCTTAAGAGGGGGCGGCTACACCGGGGAGCTGTTTTTT	CASSLRGGGYTGELFF
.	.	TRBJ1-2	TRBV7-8	TGTGCCAGCAGCTTTACAGGGAGCGGCTACACCTTC	CASSFTGSGYTF
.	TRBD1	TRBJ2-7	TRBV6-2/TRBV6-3	TGTGCCAGCAGTTGGGAGGACAGGGGAGCCTACGAGCAGTACTTC	CASSWEDRGAYEQYF
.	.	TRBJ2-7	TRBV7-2	TGTGCCAGCAGCTTACCCCTAAGGCGACTAACCTACGAGCAGTACTTC	CASSLPLRRLTYEQYF
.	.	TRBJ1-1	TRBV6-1	TGTGCCAGCAGTGAGAAGGGGGGCGCGGGCACTGAAGCTTTCTTT	CASSEKGGAGTEAFF
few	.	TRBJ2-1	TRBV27	TGTGCCAGCAGTTTATCCCTTTACAATGAGCAGTTCTTC	CASSLSLYNEQFF
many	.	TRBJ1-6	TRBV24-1	TGTGCCACCTGGGTTACTTGGATAGCGGAGGGGACGTTTTTTAATTCACCCCTCCACTTT	CATWVTWIAEGTFFNSPLHF
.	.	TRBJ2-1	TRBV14	TGTGCCAGCAGCCCCCTTGGGGGTGAGCAGTTCTTC	CASSPLGGEQFF
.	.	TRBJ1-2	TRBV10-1	TGCGCCAGCAGTGAGTCTGTAGGACAGCCCTATGGCTACACCTTC	CASSESVGQPYGYTF
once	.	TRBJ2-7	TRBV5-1	TGCGCCAGCAGCGTGGACAACCCCTACGAGCAGTACTTC	CASSVDNPYEQYF
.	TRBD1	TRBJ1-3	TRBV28	TGTGCCAGCAGTTCGGGGACAGGCTCTGGAAACACCATATATTTT	CASSSGTGSGNTIYF
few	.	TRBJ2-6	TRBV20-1	TGCAGTGCTCGACAGAGTTTCTCTGGGGCCAACGTCCTGACTTTC	CSARQSFSGANVLTF
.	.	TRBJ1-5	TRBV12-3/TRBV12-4	TGTGCCAGCAGTTTAGACGGGACGTCAAGCAATCAGCCCCAGCATTTT	CASSLDGTSSNQPQHF
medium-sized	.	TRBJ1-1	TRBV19	TGTGCCAGTAGTATAAATGCGAACACTGAAGCTTTCTTT	CASSINANTEAFF
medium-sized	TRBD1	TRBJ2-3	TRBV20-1	TGCAGTGCTGTCTCGGGGACAGGGGGCCAAGATACGCAGTATTTT	CSAVSGTGGQDTQYF
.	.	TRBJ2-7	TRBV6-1	TGTGCCAGCAGCCCGTCCTCGACAGGTTACTACGAGCAGTACTTC	CASSPSSTGYYEQYF
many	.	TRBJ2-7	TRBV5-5	TGTGCCAGCAGCGACCAGCGGAGGTGGGGAAACATCGAGCAGTACTTC	CASSDQRRWGNIEQYF
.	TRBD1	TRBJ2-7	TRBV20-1	TGCAGTGCTTCCGACAGGGTCGACGAGCAGTACTTC	CSASDRVDEQYF
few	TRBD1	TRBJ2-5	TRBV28	TGTGCCAGCAGTCCAACAGGGGTTCGGCAAGAGACCCAGTACTTC	CASSPTGVRQETQYF
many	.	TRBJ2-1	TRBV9	TGTGCCAGCAGTGCAGGGGCCGCCTGGGCCAATGAGCAGTTCTTC	CASSAGAAWANEQFF
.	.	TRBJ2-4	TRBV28	TGTGCCATCCGGGACGTAAAAAACATTCAGTACTTC	CAIRDVKNIQYF
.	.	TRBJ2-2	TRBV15	TGTGCCACCAGCGGCCCTTTACGTGGGGGGCCCACCCCGAACACCGGGGAGCTGTTTTTT	CATSGPLRGGPTPNTGELFF
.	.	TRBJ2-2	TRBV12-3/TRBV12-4	TGTGCCAGTCAGAACACCGGGGAGCTGTTTTTT	CASQNTGELFF
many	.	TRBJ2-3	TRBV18	TGTGCCAGCTCGACAGTAGATACGCAGTATTTT	CASSTVDTQYF
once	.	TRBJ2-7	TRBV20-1	TGCAGTGCTGGGGACCAGACCTACGAGCAGTACTTC	CSAGDQTYEQYF
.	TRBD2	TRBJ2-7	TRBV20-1	TGCAGTGCTAGGGTGGCTAGCGGAACTTACTCCTACGAGCAGTACTTC	CSARVASGTYSYEQYF
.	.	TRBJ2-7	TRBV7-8	TGTGCCAGCAGCTTCGGGACAGCGGGCTACGAGCAGTACTTC	CASSFGTAGYEQYF
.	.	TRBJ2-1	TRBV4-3	TGCGCCAGCAGCCAAGAGGGGCCGCTCCGCGAGCAGTTCTTC	CASSQEGPLREQFF
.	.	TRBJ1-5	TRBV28	TGTGCCAGCAGACCCGGGAGAAGGGGCAATCAGCCCCAGCATTTT	CASRPGRRGNQPQHF
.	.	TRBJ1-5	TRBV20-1	TGCAGTGCTACCTCCGGGACGGAATATAGCAATCAGCCCCAGCATTTT	CSATSGTEYSNQPQHF
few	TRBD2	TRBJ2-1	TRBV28	TGTGCCAGCAGTATCGCGGGGGCCTACAATGAGCAGTTCTTC	CASSIAGAYNEQFF
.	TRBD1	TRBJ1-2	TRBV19	TGTGCCAGTAGCCTCGGACAGGGCGATGGCTACACCTTC	CASSLGQGDGYTF
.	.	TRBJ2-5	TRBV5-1	TGCGCCAGCAGCCTACCCGGGACGGACGGAGAGACCCAGTACTTC	CASSLPGTDGETQYF
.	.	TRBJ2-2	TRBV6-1	TGTGCCAGCAGAAGGGTGACCGGGGAGCTGTTTTTT	CASRRVTGELFF
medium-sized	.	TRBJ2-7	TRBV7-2	TGTGCCAGCAGCTTAGGAGCGAGCAGCCGGGAGCAGTACTTC	CASSLGASSREQYF
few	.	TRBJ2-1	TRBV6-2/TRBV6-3	TGTGCCAGCACAACCGGAGAGGGGTACTCCTACAATGAGCAGTTCTTC	CASTTGEGYSYNEQFF
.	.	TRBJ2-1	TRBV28	TGTGCCAGCAGTTCCTCCGACGGCGCCTACAATGAGCAGTTCTTC	CASSSSDGAYNEQFF